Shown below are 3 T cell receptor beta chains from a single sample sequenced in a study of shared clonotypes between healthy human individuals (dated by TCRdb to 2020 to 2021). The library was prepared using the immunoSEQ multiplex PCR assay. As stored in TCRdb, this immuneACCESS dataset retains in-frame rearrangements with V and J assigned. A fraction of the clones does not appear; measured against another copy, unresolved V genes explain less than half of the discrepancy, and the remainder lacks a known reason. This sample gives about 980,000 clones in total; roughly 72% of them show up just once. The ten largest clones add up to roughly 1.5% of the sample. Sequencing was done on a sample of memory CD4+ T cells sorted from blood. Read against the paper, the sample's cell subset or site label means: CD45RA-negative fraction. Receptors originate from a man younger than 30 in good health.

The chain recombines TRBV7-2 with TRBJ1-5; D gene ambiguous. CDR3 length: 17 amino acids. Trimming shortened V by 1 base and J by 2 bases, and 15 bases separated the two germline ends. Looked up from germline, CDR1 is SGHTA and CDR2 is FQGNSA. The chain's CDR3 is CASSLEVGLGGNQPQHF. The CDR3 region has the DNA TGTGCCAGCAGCTTAGAGGTTGGCCTTGGAGGCAATCAGCCCCAGCATTTT.

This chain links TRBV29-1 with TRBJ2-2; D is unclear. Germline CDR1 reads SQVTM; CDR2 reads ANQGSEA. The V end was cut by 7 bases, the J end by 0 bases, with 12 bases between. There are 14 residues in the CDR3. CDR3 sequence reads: CSGSLTANTGELFF. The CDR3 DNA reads TGCAGCGGGTCCCTCACAGCGAACACCGGGGAGCTGTTTTTT.

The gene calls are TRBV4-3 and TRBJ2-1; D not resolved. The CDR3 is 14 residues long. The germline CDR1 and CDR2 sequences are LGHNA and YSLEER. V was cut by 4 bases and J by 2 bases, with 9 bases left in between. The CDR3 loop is CASSPGGTYNEQFF. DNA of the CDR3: TGCGCCAGCAGCCCCGGTGGGACCTACAATGAGCAGTTCTTC.